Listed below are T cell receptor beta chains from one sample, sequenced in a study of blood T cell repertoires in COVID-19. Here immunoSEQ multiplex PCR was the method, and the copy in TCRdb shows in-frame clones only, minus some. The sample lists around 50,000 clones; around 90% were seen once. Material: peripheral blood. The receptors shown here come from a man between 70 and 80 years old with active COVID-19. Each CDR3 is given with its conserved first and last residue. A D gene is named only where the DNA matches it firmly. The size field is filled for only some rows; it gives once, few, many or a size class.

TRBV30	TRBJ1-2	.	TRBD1	CAWSAGQGDYGYTF	TGTGCCTGGAGTGCTGGACAGGGGGACTATGGCTACACCTTC
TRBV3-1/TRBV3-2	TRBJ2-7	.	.	CASSLGPPHEQYF	TGTGCCAGCAGCCTTGGGCCCCCCCACGAGCAGTACTTC
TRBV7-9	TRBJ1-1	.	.	CASSPPRQDTEAFF	TGTGCCAGCAGCCCCCCTAGGCAAGACACTGAAGCTTTCTTT
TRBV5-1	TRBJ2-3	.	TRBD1	CASSLGGTGLTDTQYF	TGCGCCAGCAGCTTGGGCGGGACAGGGCTCACAGATACGCAGTATTTT
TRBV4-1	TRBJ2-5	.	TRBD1	CASSQTGGVETQYF	TGCGCCAGCAGCCAGACAGGGGGCGTTGAGACCCAGTACTTC
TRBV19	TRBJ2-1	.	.	CGSRSYNEQFF	TGTGGGTCACGGTCCTACAATGAGCAGTTCTTC
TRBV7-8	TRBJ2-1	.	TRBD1	CASSLSGTGGDEQFF	TGTGCCAGCAGCTTATCTGGGACAGGGGGTGATGAGCAGTTCTTC
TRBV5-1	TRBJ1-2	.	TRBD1	CASSSGQATNYGYTF	TGCGCCAGCAGCTCGGGACAGGCAACCAACTATGGCTACACCTTC
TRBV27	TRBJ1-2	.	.	CASSLRGGAINGYTF	TGTGCCAGCAGTTTGAGGGGGGGGGCGATAAATGGCTACACCTTC
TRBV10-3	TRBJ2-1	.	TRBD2	CAISQTSGGAPEGNEQFF	TGTGCCATCAGTCAGACTAGCGGGGGGGCACCTGAAGGTAATGAGCAGTTCTTC
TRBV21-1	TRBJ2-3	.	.	CASSKTCPLGTDTQYF	TGTGCCAGCAGCAAAACGTGCCCACTAGGCACAGATACGCAGTATTTT
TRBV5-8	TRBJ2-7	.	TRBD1	CASSYSGTGIYEQYF	TGTGCCAGCAGTTATTCCGGGACAGGTATCTACGAGCAGTACTTC
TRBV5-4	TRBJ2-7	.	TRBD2	CASSFSGGSYEQYF	TGTGCCAGCAGCTTCAGCGGGGGCTCCTACGAGCAGTACTTC
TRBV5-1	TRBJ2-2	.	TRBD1	CASRSQGATGELFF	TGCGCCAGCAGATCCCAGGGGGCCACCGGGGAGCTGTTTTTT
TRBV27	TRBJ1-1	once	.	CASSLLAGPQGTEAFF	TGTGCCAGCAGTTTATTAGCGGGGCCCCAGGGGACTGAAGCTTTCTTT